The rows below give T cell receptor beta chains drawn from one sample of a study of blood T cell repertoires in COVID-19. Clones were sequenced by immunoSEQ multiplex PCR, and TCRdb holds only the in-frame ones, with some missing. Here the sample spans over 80,000 clones, roughly 76% being singletons. Input material: peripheral blood. The receptors come from a woman aged 45-60 years with acute or convalescent COVID-19. Both conserved end residues are part of each CDR3. D genes are given only for firm matches. Size is omitted from some rows. Given values are once, few, many or a class for expanded clones.

v_gene	d_gene	abundance	j_gene	CDR3aa	CDR3nt
TRBV7-2	TRBD1	-	TRBJ2-7	CASSGRDRTPYEQYF	TGTGCCAGCAGCGGGCGGGACAGGACCCCCTACGAGCAGTACTTC
TRBV9	TRBD2	-	TRBJ2-7	CASSVGGTSGAEQYF	TGTGCCAGCAGCGTAGGTGGGACTAGCGGGGCCGAGCAGTACTTC
TRBV10-1	-	few	TRBJ2-7	CASSEYQQGGPYEQYF	TGCGCCAGCAGTGAGTATCAACAGGGCGGCCCCTACGAGCAGTACTTC
TRBV2	-	few	TRBJ2-7	CASSEFEYEQYF	TGTGCCAGCAGTGAATTCGAGTACGAGCAGTACTTC
TRBV3-1/TRBV3-2	-	-	TRBJ2-1	CASSQGGRGAYNEQFF	TGTGCCAGCAGCCAAGGGGGCAGGGGAGCCTACAATGAGCAGTTCTTC
TRBV6-5	-	-	TRBJ1-4	CASGGTNEKLFF	TGTGCCAGCGGAGGCACTAATGAAAAACTGTTTTTT
TRBV6-5	-	-	TRBJ2-7	CASSYSRVTYEQYF	TGTGCCAGCAGTTACTCGAGGGTTACCTACGAGCAGTACTTC
TRBV28	-	-	TRBJ2-2	CASSPRRGELFF	TGTGCCAGCAGTCCAAGGAGAGGGGAGCTGTTTTTT
TRBV5-4	-	-	TRBJ1-1	CASSFAEGTEAFF	TGTGCCAGCAGCTTCGCGGAGGGGACTGAAGCTTTCTTT
TRBV27	-	-	TRBJ1-6	CASSLTRANSPLHF	TGTGCCAGCAGTTTAACCAGAGCGAATTCACCCCTCCACTTT
TRBV9	TRBD1	once	TRBJ1-2	CASSAKQGMDYGYTF	TGTGCCAGCAGCGCTAAACAGGGGATGGACTATGGCTACACCTTC
TRBV7-8	TRBD1	-	TRBJ2-5	CASSSGADRAKETQYF	TGTGCCAGCAGCTCGGGGGCGGACAGGGCGAAAGAGACCCAGTACTTC
TRBV9	-	-	TRBJ1-1	CASSSSLEEAFF	TGTGCCAGCAGCTCGAGCCTCGAGGAGGCTTTCTTT
TRBV5-4	-	-	TRBJ1-1	CASSLYQGGRNTEAFF	TGTGCCAGCAGCTTGTACCAGGGCGGAAGGAACACTGAAGCTTTCTTT
TRBV18	TRBD1	once	TRBJ2-3	CASSPQTGASTDTQYF	TGTGCCAGCTCACCGCAGACAGGGGCCTCGACAGATACGCAGTATTTT
TRBV30	-	once	TRBJ2-1	CATDRTSRANEQFF	TGTGCCACCGACCGGACGTCGCGGGCCAATGAGCAGTTCTTC
TRBV3-1/TRBV3-2	TRBD2	-	TRBJ2-1	CASSPTGGRDNEQFF	TGTGCCAGCAGCCCGACGGGGGGACGTGACAATGAGCAGTTCTTC
TRBV4-3	-	-	TRBJ2-7	CASSPFTGAYEQYF	TGCGCCAGCAGCCCCTTTACGGGTGCCTACGAGCAGTACTTC
TRBV3-1/TRBV3-2	-	-	TRBJ2-6	CASSQHPGISSGANVLTF	TGTGCCAGCAGCCAGCACCCTGGCATTTCCTCTGGGGCCAACGTCCTGACTTTC
TRBV7-9	-	-	TRBJ1-1	CASSPLRGSNTEAFF	TGTGCCAGCAGCCCTTTAAGGGGATCGAACACTGAAGCTTTCTTT